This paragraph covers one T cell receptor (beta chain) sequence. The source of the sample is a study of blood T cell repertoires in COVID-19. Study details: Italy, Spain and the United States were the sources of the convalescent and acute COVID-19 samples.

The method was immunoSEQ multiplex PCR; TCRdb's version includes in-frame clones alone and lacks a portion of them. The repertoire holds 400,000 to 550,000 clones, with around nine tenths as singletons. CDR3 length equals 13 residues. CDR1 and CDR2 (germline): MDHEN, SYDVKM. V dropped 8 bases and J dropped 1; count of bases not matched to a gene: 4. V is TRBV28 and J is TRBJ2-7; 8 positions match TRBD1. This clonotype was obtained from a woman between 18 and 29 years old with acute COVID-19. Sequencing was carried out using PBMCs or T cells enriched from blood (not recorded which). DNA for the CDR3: TGTGCCAGCGGACAGGGTTCGTCCTACGAGCAGTACTTC. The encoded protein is CASGQGSSYEQYF.